The entry that follows covers one T cell receptor beta chain sequence. This specimen comes from a study of blood T cell repertoires in COVID-19. Using immunoSEQ multiplex PCR, the repertoire was profiled, and TCRdb retains in-frame clones only, with some absent. Seen here are 25,000 to 35,000 clones, 55% to 80% observed once, and the top ten hold 17%. After removal of 3 bases from V and 0 bases from J, the junction contained 4 bases not matched to a gene. From germline, CDR1 is WNHNN and CDR2 SYGVQD (reference sequence). The CDR3 loop spans 16 amino acids. Sequencing was done on a sample of peripheral blood. The chain joins TRBV10-1 to TRBJ2-3, with 9 bases lining up with TRBD1. This receptor was obtained from a human donor in a cohort sampled during active COVID-19. The chain's CDR3 is CASSDWDRASTDTQYF. As DNA, the CDR3 is TGCGCCAGCAGTGACTGGGACAGGGCTAGCACAGATACGCAGTATTTT.